The clone carrying this T cell receptor (beta chain) was counted between two and nine times. The CDR3 is 15 residues long. V was pared by 0 bases and J by 4 bases, with 10 bases between. Germline values: CDR1 LGHNT, CDR2 FRNRAP. The data derive from a study of blood T cell repertoires in COVID-19. Here immunoSEQ multiplex PCR was the method, and the copy in TCRdb shows in-frame clones only, minus some. Of about 250,000 clones listed, about nine tenths are singletons. Material: PBMCs or T cells enriched from blood (not recorded which). The rearrangement links TRBV12-5 to TRBJ2-1; tentatively, D is TRBD1 (6 bases). This sequence originates from a man aged 18 to 29 who had recovered from COVID-19. The CDR3 DNA sequence: TGTGCTAGTGGTTTGGTGGCAGACAGGTACAATGAGCAGTTCTTC. Its protein product is CASGLVADRYNEQFF.